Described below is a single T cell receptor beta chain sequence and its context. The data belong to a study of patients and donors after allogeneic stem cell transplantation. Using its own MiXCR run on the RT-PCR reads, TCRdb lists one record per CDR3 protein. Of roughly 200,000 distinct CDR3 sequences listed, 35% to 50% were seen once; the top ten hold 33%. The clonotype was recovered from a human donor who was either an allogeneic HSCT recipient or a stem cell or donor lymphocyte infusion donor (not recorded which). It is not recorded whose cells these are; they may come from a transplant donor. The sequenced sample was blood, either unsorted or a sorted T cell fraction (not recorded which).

In DNA form, the CDR3 reads TGCAGTGCTTTAGACAGGGGGTTACAGCCCCAGCATTTT. Translating it yields CSALDRGLQPQHF. This chain joins TRBV20-1 and TRBJ1-5; 9 nucleotides align to TRBD1. The CDR3 sequence is 13 residues long. Germline V CDR1 and CDR2: DFQATT, SNEGSKA (reference sequence). The junction had 6 bases not matched to a gene; V was cut back by 5 bases and J by 7 bases.